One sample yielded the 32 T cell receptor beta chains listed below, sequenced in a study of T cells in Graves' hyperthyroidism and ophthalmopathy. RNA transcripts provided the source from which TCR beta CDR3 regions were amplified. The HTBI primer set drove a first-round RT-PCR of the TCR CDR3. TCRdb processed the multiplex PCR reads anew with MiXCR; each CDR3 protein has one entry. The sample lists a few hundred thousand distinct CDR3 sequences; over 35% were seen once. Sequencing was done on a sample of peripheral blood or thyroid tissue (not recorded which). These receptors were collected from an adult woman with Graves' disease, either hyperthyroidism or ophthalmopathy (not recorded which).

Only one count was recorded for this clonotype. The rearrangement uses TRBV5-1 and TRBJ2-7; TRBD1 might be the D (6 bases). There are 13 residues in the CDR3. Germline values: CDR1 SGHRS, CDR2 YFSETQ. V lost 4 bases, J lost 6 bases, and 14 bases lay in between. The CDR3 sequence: CASSPPVRGEQYF. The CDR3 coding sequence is TGCGCCAGCAGCCCCCCCGTCAGGGGCGAGCAGTACTTC.

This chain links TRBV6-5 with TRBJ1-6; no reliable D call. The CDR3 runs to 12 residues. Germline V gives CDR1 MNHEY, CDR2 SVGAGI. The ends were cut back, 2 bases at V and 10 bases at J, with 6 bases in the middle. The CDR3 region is CASSYLWSPLHF. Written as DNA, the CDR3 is TGTGCCAGCAGTTACCTGTGGTCACCCCTCCACTTT.

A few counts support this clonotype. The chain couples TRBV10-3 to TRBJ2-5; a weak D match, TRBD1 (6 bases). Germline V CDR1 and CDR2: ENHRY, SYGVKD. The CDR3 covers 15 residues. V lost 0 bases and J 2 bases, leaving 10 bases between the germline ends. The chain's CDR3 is CAISESKTGQETQYF. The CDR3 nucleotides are TGTGCCATCAGTGAGTCTAAGACAGGTCAAGAGACCCAGTACTTC.

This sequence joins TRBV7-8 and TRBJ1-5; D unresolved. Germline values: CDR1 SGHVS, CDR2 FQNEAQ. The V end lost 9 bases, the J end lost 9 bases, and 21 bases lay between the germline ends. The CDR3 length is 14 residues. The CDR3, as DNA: TGTGCCAGTACTCTTGGGCGGGCGCTGCGGCCCCAGCATTTT. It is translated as CASTLGRALRPQHF.

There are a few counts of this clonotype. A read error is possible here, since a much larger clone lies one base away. CDR3 nucleotide sequence: TGTGCCAGCAGCGCCAGGGGCGTCGGCTCCTACGGGCAGTACTTC. Its protein is CASSARGVGSYGQYF. The rearrangement joins TRBV7-8 to TRBJ2-7; maybe TRBD1 (6 bases). The germline V gene has CDR1 SGHVS and CDR2 FQNEAQ. The CDR3 contains 15 residues.

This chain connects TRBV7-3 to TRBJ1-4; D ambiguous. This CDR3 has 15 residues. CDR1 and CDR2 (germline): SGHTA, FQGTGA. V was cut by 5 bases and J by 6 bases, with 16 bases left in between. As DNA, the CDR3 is TGTGCCAGCAGCCAAAGAAATGGGGAGTATGAAAAACTGTTTTTT. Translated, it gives CASSQRNGEYEKLFF.

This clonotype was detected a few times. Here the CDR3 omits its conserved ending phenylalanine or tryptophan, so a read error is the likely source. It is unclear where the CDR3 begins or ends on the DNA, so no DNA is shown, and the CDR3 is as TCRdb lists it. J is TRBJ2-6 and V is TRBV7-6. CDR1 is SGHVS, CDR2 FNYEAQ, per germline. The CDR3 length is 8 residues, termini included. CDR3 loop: CASSRMTS.

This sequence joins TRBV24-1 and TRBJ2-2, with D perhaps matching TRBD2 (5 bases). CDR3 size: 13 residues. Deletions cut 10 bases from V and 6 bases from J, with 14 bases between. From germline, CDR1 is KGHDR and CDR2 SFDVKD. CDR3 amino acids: CATSGVSAGELFF. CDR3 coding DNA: TGTGCCACTTCCGGGGTGAGCGCCGGGGAGCTGTTTTTT.

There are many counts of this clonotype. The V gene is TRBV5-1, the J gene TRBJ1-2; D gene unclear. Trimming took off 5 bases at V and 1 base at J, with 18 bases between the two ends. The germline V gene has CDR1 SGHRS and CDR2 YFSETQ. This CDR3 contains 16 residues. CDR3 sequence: CASRLYEGGYNYGYTF. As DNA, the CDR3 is TGCGCCAGCAGACTCTACGAGGGCGGTTATAACTATGGCTACACCTTC.

CDR3 sequence: CSARKAVSYEQYF. DNA of the CDR3: TGCAGTGCTAGAAAGGCAGTCTCCTACGAGCAGTACTTC. This rearrangement joins TRBV20-1 to TRBJ2-7; no clear D gene. With 2 bases removed from V and 0 bases from J, the gap between germline ends came to 8 bases. CDR3 length equals 13 residues. The germline V gene has CDR1 DFQATT and CDR2 SNEGSKA (reference sequence).

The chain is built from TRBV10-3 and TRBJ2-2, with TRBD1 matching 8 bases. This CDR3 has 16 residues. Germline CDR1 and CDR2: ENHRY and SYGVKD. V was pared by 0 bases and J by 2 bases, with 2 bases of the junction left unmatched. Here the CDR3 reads CAISESDRANTGELFF. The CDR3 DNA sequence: TGTGCCATCAGTGAGTCGGACAGGGCCAACACCGGGGAGCTGTTTTTT.

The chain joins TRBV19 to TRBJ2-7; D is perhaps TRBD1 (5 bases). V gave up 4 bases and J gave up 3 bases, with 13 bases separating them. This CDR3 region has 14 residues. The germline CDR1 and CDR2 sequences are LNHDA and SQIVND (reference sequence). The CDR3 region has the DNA TGTGCCAGTAGTAGGTCCAGGGTCGACTACGAGCAGTACTTC. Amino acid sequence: CASSRSRVDYEQYF.

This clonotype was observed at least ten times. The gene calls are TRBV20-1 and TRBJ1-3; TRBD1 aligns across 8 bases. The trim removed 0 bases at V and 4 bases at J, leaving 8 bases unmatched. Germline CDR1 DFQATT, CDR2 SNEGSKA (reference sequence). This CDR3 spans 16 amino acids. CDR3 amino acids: CSARDLPGGSGNTIYF. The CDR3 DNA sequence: TGCAGTGCTAGAGATCTTCCAGGGGGCTCCGGAAACACCATATATTTT.

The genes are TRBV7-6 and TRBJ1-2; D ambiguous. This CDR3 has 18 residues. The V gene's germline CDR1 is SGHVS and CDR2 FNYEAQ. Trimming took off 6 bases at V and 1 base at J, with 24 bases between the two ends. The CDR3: CASRPKGAGVRGNYGYTF. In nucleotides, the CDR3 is TGTGCCAGCAGACCCAAAGGAGCCGGGGTGCGGGGTAACTATGGCTACACCTTC.

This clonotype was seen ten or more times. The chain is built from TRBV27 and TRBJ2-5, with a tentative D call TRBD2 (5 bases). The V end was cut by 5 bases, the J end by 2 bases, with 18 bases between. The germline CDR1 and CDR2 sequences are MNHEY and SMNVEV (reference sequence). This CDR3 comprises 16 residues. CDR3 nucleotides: TGTGCCAGCAGTCCGGGGTTGACTTGGGGACAAGAGACCCAGTACTTC. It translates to CASSPGLTWGQETQYF.

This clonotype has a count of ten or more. The CDR3: CASQTREGGYTF. CDR3 DNA: TGTGCCAGCCAAACGAGGGAAGGGGGCTACACCTTC. This sequence joins TRBV28 and TRBJ1-2; D unresolved. This CDR3 comprises 12 residues. Germline loops: CDR1 MDHEN, CDR2 SYDVKM. The germline V and J ends were trimmed by 8 bases and 8 bases, with 15 bases remaining between them.

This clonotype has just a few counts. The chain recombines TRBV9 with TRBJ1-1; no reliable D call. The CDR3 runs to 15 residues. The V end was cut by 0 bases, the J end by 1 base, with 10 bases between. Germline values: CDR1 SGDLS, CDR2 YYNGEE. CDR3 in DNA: TGTGCCAGCAGCGTAGAAGGGATTTCGAACACTGAAGCTTTCTTT. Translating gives CASSVEGISNTEAFF.

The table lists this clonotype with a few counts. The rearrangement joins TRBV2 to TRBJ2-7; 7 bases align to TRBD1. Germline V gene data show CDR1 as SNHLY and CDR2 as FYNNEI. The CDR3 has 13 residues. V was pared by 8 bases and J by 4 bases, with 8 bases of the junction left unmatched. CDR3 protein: CASGAGTAYEQYF. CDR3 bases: TGTGCCAGCGGGGCCGGGACAGCTTACGAGCAGTACTTC.

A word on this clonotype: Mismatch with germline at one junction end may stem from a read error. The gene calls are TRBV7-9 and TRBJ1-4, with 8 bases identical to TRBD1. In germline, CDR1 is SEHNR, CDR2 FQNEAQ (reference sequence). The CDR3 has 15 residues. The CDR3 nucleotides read TGTGCCAGCAGCCACCGGGACAGGAACTACGAGAGGGGAAATTTT. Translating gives CASSHRDRNYERGNF.

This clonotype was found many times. The CDR3 region is CSALRRNTIYF. The DNA for the CDR3 is TGCAGTGCCCTCCGGAGAAACACCATATATTTT. This chain links TRBV20-1 with TRBJ1-3; the D is unclear. There are 11 residues in the CDR3. Trimming cost V 6 bases and J 5 bases, with 8 bases left between them. CDR1 is DFQATT and CDR2 is SNEGSKA in the germline V gene (reference sequence).

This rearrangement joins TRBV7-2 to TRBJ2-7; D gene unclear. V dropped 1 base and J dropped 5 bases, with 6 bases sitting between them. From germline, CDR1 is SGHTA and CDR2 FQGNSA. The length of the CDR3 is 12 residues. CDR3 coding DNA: TGTGCCAGCAGCTTAGTACTTCACGAGCAGTACTTC. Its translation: CASSLVLHEQYF.

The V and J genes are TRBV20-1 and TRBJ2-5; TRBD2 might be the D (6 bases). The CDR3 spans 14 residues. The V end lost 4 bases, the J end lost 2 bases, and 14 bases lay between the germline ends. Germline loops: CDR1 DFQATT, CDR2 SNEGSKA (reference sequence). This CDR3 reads CSANLGGVQETQYF. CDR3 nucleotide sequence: TGCAGTGCTAACCTCGGGGGAGTTCAAGAGACCCAGTACTTC.

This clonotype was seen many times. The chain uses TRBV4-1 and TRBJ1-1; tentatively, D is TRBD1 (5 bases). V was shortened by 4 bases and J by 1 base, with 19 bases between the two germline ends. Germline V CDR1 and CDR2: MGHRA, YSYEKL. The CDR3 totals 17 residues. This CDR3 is CASSPLASLQANTEAFF. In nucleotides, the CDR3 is TGCGCCAGCAGCCCCTTAGCTTCACTACAGGCGAACACTGAAGCTTTCTTT.

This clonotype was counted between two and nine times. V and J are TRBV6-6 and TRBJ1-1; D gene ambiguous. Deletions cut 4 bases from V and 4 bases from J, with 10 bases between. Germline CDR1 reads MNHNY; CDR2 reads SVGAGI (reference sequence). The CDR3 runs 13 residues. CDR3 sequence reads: CASSLGTATEAFF. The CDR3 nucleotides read TGTGCCAGCAGTTTGGGCACAGCCACTGAAGCTTTCTTT.

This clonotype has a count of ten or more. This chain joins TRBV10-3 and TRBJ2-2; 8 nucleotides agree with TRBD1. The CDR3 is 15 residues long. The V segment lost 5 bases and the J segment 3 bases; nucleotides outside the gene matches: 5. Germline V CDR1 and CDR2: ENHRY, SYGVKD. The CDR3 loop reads CAISRTGSDTGELFF. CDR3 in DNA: TGTGCCATCAGTCGGACAGGGTCGGACACCGGGGAGCTGTTTTTT.

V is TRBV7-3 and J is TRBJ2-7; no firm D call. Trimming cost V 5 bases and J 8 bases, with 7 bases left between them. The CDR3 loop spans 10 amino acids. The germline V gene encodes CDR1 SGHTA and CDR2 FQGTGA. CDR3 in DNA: TGTGCCAGCAGCACCAACAAGCAGTACTTC. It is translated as CASSTNKQYF.

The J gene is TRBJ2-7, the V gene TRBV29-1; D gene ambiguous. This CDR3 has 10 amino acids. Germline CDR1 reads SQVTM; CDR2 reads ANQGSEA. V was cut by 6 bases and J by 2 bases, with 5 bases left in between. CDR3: CSVHTYEQYF. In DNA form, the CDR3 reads TGCAGCGTCCATACCTACGAGCAGTACTTC.

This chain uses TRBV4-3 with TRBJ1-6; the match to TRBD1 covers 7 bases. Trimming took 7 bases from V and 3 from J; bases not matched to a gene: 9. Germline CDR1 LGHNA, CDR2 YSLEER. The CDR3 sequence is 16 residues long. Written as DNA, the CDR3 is TGCGCCAGCAACGATGGGACAGCCCTCTATAATTCACCCCTCCACTTT. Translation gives CASNDGTALYNSPLHF.

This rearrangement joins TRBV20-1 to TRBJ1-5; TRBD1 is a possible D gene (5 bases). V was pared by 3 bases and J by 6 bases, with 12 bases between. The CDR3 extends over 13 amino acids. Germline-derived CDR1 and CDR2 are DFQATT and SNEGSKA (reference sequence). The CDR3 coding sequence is TGCAGTGCTAGCGGACGGGACTTTCAGCCCCAGCATTTT. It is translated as CSASGRDFQPQHF.

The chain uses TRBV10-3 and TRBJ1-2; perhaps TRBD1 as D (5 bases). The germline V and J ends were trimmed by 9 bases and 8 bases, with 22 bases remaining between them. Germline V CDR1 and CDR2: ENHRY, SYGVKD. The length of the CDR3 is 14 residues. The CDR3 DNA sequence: TGTGCCATTGCCATCAGTGAAAGGGGAGAAGGCTACACCTTC. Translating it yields CAIAISERGEGYTF.

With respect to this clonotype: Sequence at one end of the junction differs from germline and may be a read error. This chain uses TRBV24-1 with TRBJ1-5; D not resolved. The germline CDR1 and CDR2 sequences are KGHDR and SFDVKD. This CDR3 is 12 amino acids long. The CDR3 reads CATSDLGQPRHF. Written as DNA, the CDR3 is TGTGCCACCAGTGATTTGGGTCAGCCCCGGCATTTT.

The CDR3 spells CAWSFTGEAFF. The DNA of the CDR3 is TGTGCCTGGAGTTTTACAGGTGAAGCTTTCTTT. The V gene is TRBV30, the J gene TRBJ1-1; TRBD1 is a possible D gene (5 bases). Between the trimmed V and J ends, which lost 2 bases and 7 bases, there was a span of 8 bases. From germline, CDR1 is GTSNPN and CDR2 SVGIG (reference sequence). The CDR3 loop spans 11 amino acids.